The clone carrying this T cell receptor (beta chain) occurred many times. Its antigen remains unknown. These data are taken from a study of T cell repertoires in cytomegalovirus infection. Study in general: HLA-B-restricted CMV epitopes that are well studied were used alongside recently identified HLA-C-restricted ones. Matching HLA type, along with CMV infection, was indicated by public TCR beta signatures.

Trimming took off 3 bases at V and 4 bases at J, with 12 bases between the two ends. The CDR3 length is 14 residues. Germline V gene lookup returns CDR1 SGHTA and CDR2 FQGNSA. TCRdb passed the reads through MiXCR, listing each CDR3 protein once. The sample lists 650,000 to 850,000 distinct CDR3 sequences, 25% to 35% occurring once. Study outcomes and limitations: The study identified carriers of CMV plus the relevant HLA from cumulative public TCR beta family frequency. In two of eight donors, the top clonotype was HLA-C-restricted CMV-specific.

This clonotype was obtained from a human donor in good health (CMV status not recorded). Some clones in this sample may be carry-over from other donors' samples. The V call is TRBV7-2, the J call TRBJ2-5; the D is unclear. Sequenced material: cultured CD8+ T cells from PBMCs, taken from culture after CMV antigen stimulation. CDR3 loop: CASSLVDFSETQYF. The CDR3 DNA follows: TGTGCCAGCAGCTTGGTAGACTTTTCAGAGACCCAGTACTTC.